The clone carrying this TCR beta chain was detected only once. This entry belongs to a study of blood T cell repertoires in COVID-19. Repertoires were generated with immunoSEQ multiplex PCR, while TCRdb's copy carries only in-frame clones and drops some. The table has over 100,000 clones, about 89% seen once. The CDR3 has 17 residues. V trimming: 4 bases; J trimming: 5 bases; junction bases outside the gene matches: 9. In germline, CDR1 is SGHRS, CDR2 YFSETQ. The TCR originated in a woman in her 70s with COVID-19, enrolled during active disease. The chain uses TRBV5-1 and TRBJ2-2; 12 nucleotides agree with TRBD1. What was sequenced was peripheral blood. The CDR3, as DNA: TGCGCCAGCAGCAACGGGACAGGGGGCATGAGGACCGGGGAGCTGTTTTTT. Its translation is CASSNGTGGMRTGELFF.